The T cell receptor (beta chain) described here comes from a study of cytomegalovirus exposure and HLA in healthy donors. Between the trimmed V and J ends, which lost 3 bases and 2 bases, there was a span of 13 bases. Germline V gene lookup returns CDR1 SGDLS and CDR2 YYNGEE. The CDR3 runs 15 residues. Vbeta (60) and Jbeta (13) primers were used in the PCR. TCRdb's table, derived via immunoSEQ multiplex PCR, lists solely in-frame clones and lacks some. Here the sample spans some 200,000 clones, approximately 80% being singletons. This chain joins TRBV9 and TRBJ2-3; a possible D gene is TRBD1 (5 bases). The sequencing sample was made of PBMCs. The source is a boy younger than 10 in good health and CMV-seronegative. The CDR3 reads CASSAGRTHTDTQYF. CDR3 DNA: TGTGCCAGCAGCGCTGGCAGGACACACACAGATACGCAGTATTTT.